This TCR beta chain was sequenced for a study of blood T cell repertoires in COVID-19. V lost 4 bases to trimming and J lost 6 bases; unmatched junction nucleotides: 4. CDR3 length: 15 amino acids. Germline values: CDR1 SGDLS, CDR2 YYNGEE. Clones were read by immunoSEQ multiplex PCR, and TCRdb kept only the in-frame ones, dropping some. The data contain about 38,000 clones, about 88% of them seen just once; the ten biggest clones take up 34%. Material: peripheral blood. This clonotype originated in a man between 70 and 80 years old with active COVID-19. This chain joins TRBV9 and TRBJ2-1; TRBD2 aligns across 13 bases. CDR3 nucleotide sequence: TGTGCCAGCAGCCATCGGACTAGCGGGAGCAATGAGCAGTTCTTC. Its protein is CASSHRTSGSNEQFF.